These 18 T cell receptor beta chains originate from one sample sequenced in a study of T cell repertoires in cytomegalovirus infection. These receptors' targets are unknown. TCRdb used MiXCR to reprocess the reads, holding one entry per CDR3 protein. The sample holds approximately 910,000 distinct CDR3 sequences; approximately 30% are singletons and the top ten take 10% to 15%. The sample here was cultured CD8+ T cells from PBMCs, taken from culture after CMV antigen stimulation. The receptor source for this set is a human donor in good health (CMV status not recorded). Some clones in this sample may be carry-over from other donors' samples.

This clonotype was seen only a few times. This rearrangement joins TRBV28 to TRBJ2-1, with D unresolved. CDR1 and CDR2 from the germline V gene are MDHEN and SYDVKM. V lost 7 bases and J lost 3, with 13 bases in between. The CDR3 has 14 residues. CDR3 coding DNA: TGTGCCAGCACCGCTGGGATTATCTACAATGAGCAGTTCTTC. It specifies CASTAGIIYNEQFF.

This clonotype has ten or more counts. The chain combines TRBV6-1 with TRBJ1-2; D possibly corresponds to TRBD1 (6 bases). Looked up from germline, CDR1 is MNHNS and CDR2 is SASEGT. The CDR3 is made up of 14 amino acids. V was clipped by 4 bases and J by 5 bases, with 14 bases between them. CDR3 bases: TGTGCCAGCAGTGGCCAGACAGGCGATTATGGCTACACCTTC. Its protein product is CASSGQTGDYGYTF.

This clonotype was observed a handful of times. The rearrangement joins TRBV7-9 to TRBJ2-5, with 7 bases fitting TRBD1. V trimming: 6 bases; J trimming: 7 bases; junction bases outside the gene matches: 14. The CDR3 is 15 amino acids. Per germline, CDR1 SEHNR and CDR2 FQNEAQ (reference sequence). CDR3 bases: TGTGCCAGCAGTCTCACCCAGGGGGAGAAGAGGACCCAGTACTTC. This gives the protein CASSLTQGEKRTQYF.

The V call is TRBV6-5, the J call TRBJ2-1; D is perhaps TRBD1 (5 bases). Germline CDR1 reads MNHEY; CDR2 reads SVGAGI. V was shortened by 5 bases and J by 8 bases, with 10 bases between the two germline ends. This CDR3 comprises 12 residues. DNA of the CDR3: TGTGCCAGCAGTCCCCAGGGCTATGAGCAGTTCTTC. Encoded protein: CASSPQGYEQFF.

CDR3 loop: CSARTGSEAFF. The CDR3 DNA follows: TGCAGTGCTAGAACCGGGAGTGAGGCTTTCTTT. The chain uses TRBV20-1 and TRBJ1-1, with unresolved D. V lost 2 bases, J lost 11 bases, and 12 bases lay in between. Germline values: CDR1 DFQATT, CDR2 SNEGSKA (reference sequence). The CDR3 has 11 residues.

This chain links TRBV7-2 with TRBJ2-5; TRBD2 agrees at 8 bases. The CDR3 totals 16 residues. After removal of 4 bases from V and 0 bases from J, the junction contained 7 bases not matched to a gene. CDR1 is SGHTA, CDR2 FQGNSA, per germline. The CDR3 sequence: CASSSGGSGDQETQYF. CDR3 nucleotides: TGTGCCAGCAGCTCAGGTGGTAGCGGGGACCAAGAGACCCAGTACTTC.

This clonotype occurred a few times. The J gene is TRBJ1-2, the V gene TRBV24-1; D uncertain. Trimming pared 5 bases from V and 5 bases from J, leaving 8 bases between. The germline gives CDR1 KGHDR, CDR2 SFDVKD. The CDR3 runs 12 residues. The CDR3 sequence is CATSGAGYGYTF. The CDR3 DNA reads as TGTGCCACCAGTGGAGCGGGATATGGCTACACCTTC.

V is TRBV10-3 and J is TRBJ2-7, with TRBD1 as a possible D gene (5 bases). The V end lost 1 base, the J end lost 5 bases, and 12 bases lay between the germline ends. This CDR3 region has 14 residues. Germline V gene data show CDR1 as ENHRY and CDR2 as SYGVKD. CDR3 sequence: CAISEFRGVNEQYF. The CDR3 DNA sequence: TGTGCCATCAGTGAGTTTAGGGGCGTCAACGAGCAGTACTTC.

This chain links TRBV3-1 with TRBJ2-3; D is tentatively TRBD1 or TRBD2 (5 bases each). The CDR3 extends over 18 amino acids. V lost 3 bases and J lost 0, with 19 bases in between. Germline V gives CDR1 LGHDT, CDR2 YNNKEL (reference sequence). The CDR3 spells CASSHLGPNVKSTDTQYF. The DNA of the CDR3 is TGTGCCAGCAGCCATCTGGGACCCAACGTAAAGAGCACAGATACGCAGTATTTT.

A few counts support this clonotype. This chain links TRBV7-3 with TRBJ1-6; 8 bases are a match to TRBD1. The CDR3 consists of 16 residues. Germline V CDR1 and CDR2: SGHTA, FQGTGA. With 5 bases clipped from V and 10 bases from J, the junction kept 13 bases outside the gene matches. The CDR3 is CASSVDRGLRLSPLHF. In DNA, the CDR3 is TGTGCCAGCAGCGTCGACAGGGGCCTCCGGTTATCACCCCTCCACTTT.

CDR3 region: CAINTPTGNTIYF. DNA for the CDR3: TGTGCCATCAACACTCCCACTGGAAACACCATATATTTT. The chain is built from TRBV10-3 and TRBJ1-3; D remains ambiguous. With 7 bases removed from V and 2 bases from J, the gap between germline ends came to 9 bases. Looked up from germline, CDR1 is ENHRY and CDR2 is SYGVKD. The CDR3 covers 13 residues.

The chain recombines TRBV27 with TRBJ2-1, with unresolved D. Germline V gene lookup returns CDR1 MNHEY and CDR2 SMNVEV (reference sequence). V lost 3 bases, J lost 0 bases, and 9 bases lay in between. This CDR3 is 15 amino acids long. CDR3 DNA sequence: TGTGCCAGCAGTTTCGGGCTCGCCTCCTACAATGAGCAGTTCTTC. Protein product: CASSFGLASYNEQFF.

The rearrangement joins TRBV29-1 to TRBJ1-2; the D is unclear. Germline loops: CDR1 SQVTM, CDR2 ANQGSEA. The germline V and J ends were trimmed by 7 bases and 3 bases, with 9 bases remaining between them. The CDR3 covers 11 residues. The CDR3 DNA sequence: TGCAGCGCCGAAACGGACTATGGCTACACCTTC. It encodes CSAETDYGYTF. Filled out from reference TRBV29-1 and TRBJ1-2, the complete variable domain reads SAVISQKPSRDICQRGTSLTIQCQVDSQVTMMFWYRQQPGQSLTLIATANQGSEATYESGFVIDKFPISRPNLTFSTLTVSNMSPEDSSIYLCSAETDYGYTFGSGTRLTVV.

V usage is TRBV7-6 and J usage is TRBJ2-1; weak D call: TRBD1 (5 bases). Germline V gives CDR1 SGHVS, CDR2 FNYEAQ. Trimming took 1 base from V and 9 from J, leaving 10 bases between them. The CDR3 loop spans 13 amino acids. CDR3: CASSLEWGGEQFF. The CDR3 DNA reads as TGTGCCAGCAGCTTAGAATGGGGCGGTGAGCAGTTCTTC.

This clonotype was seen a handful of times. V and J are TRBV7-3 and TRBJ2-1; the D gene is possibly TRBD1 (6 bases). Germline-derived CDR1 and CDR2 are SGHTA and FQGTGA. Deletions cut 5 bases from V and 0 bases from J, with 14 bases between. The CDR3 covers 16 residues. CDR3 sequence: CASSRGQASSYNEQFF. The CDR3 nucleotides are TGTGCCAGCAGCAGGGGACAAGCAAGCTCCTACAATGAGCAGTTCTTC. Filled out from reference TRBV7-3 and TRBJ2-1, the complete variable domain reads GAGVSQTPSNKVTEKGKYVELRCDPISGHTALYWYRQSLGQGPEFLIYFQGTGAADDSGLPNDRFFAVRPEGSVSTLKIQRTERGDSAVYLCASSRGQASSYNEQFFGPGTRLTVL.

The DNA of the CDR3 is TGTGCCAGCCAAAAGTGGGGGGTCGACAATGAGCAGTTCTTC. It translates to CASQKWGVDNEQFF. The V and J genes are TRBV2 and TRBJ2-1; TRBD2 is a possible D gene (6 bases). The V end lost 8 bases, the J end lost 5 bases, and 16 bases lay between the germline ends. This CDR3 is built from 14 residues. Germline-derived CDR1 and CDR2 are SNHLY and FYNNEI.

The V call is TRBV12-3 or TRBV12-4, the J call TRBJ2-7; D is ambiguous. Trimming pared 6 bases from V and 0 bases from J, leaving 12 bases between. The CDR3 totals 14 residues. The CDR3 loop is CASSQDGPSYEQYF. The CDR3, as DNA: TGTGCCAGCAGCCAGGACGGACCCTCCTACGAGCAGTACTTC.

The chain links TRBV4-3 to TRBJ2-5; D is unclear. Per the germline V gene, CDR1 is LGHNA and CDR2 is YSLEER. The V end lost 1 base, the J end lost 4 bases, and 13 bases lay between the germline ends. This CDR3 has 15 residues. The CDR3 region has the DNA TGCGCCAGCAGCCAAGGTACTCCGGCAGTAGAGACCCAGTACTTC. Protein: CASSQGTPAVETQYF.